The 31 T cell receptor beta chains listed next were all sequenced from one sample in a study of cytomegalovirus exposure and HLA in healthy donors. With 60 Vbeta and 13 Jbeta primers, the PCR was carried out. Sequenced by immunoSEQ multiplex PCR; TCRdb stores in-frame clones only, minus some. The sample has over 200,000 clones, approximately 78% seen once. The sequenced sample was PBMCs. Source of these receptors: a male donor in good health and CMV-seronegative.

The chain combines TRBV6-1 with TRBJ2-1, with TRBD1 matching 7 bases. J was trimmed by 3 bases and V by 6 bases; bases with no gene match: 8. The germline V gene has CDR1 MNHNS and CDR2 SASEGT. This CDR3 region has 15 residues. The CDR3 loop is CASRALTGLYNEQFF. Written as DNA, the CDR3 is TGTGCCAGCAGGGCCCTGACAGGGCTCTACAATGAGCAGTTCTTC.

V gene TRBV11-2 combines with J gene TRBJ2-7; TRBD2 aligns across 8 bases. The V segment lost 2 bases and the J segment 6 bases; nucleotides outside the gene matches: 9. The CDR3 length is 15 residues. Germline assignment: CDR1 SGHAT and CDR2 FQNNGV. DNA for the CDR3: TGTGCCAGCAGCTTACTTTCCGGGAGGGCCACCGAGCAGTACTTC. Protein: CASSLLSGRATEQYF. Looking up the rest from reference TRBV11-2 and TRBJ2-7 gives the full variable domain: EAGVAQSPRYKIIEKRQSVAFWCNPISGHATLYWYQQILGQGPKLLIQFQNNGVVDDSQLPKDRFSAERLKGVDSTLKIQPAKLEDSAVYLCASSLLSGRATEQYFGPGTRLTVT.

The DNA for the CDR3 is TGTGCCAGCAGTATATTAGCGGTCTACGAGCAGTACTTC. As protein: CASSILAVYEQYF. J is TRBJ2-7 and V is TRBV6-1; the D gene is possibly TRBD2 (6 bases). CDR1 is MNHNS, CDR2 SASEGT, per germline. The CDR3 covers 13 residues. Trimming took off 5 bases at V and 3 bases at J, with 11 bases between the two ends.

This chain connects TRBV2 to TRBJ2-2; 8 nucleotides align to TRBD1. The CDR3 is 16 amino acids. Germline V CDR1 and CDR2: SNHLY, FYNNEI. V was clipped by 6 bases and J by 2 bases; unmatched bases: 8. The CDR3 region is CASSATGALNTGELFF. The DNA of the CDR3 is TGTGCCAGCAGCGCGACAGGGGCACTAAACACCGGGGAGCTGTTTTTT. Full variable domain (rest looked up from reference TRBV2 and TRBJ2-2): EPEVTQTPSHQVTQMGQEVILRCVPISNHLYFYWYRQILGQKVEFLVSFYNNEISEKSEIFDDQFSVERPDGSNFTLKIRSTKLEDSAMYFCASSATGALNTGELFFGEGSRLTVL.

This clone was recorded only once. The chain uses TRBV5-1 and TRBJ2-7; tentative D call: TRBD2 (6 bases). This CDR3 region has 15 residues. V shed 4 bases and J shed 5 bases, with 19 bases lying between them. Per germline, CDR1 SGHRS and CDR2 YFSETQ. CDR3 bases: TGCGCCAGCAGCAAAGGATCGGGGGAGCCAAACGAGCAGTACTTC. Translating gives CASSKGSGEPNEQYF.

The chain employs TRBV19 and TRBJ1-1; TRBD1 matches 7 bases. J was trimmed by 3 bases and V by 10 bases; bases with no gene match: 5. Germline assignment: CDR1 LNHDA and CDR2 SQIVND (reference sequence). This CDR3 is 12 amino acids long. CDR3 sequence (DNA): TGTGCCACCTCGACAGGGTACACTGAAGCTTTCTTT. Its protein product is CATSTGYTEAFF.

This clone was detected only once. The chain uses TRBV27 and TRBJ2-3; TRBD1 aligns across 8 bases. Per germline, CDR1 MNHEY and CDR2 SMNVEV (reference sequence). This CDR3 contains 15 residues. Trimming cost V 1 base and J 0 bases; bases outside gene matches: 0. The CDR3 here is CASSLWTGSTDTQYF. The CDR3 DNA follows: TGTGCCAGCAGTTTATGGACAGGGAGCACAGATACGCAGTATTTT.

The sample holds a few counts of this clone. The chain links TRBV6-5 to TRBJ1-1; D is undetermined. V lost 5 bases to trimming and J lost 7 bases, with 20 bases between them. CDR1 is MNHEY, CDR2 SVGAGI, per germline. The CDR3 spans 15 residues. The DNA for the CDR3 is TGTGCCAGCAGTACACCGGGGAGCGCCGCCAGTGAAGCTTTCTTT. It yields the protein CASSTPGSAASEAFF.

The chain carries TRBV6-6 and TRBJ1-1; 7 nucleotides line up with TRBD1. V gave up 5 bases and J gave up 2 bases; unmatched junction bases: 11. The germline gives CDR1 MNHNY, CDR2 SVGAGI (reference sequence). This CDR3 region has 16 residues. The CDR3 nucleotides are TGTGCCAGCAGTCCTCACACCAGGGGGTTAAACACTGAAGCTTTCTTT. This sequence encodes CASSPHTRGLNTEAFF.

V and J are TRBV9 and TRBJ2-7; TRBD2 is a possible D gene (5 bases). The CDR3 consists of 14 residues. Per the germline V gene, CDR1 is SGDLS and CDR2 is YYNGEE. The V gene lost 3 bases and the J gene lost 3 bases, with 13 bases spanning the gap. Here the CDR3 DNA reads TGTGCCAGCAGCGGCCAGAACCGGGACTACGAGCAGTACTTC. This codes for CASSGQNRDYEQYF.

The chain carries TRBV6-5 and TRBJ2-5, with 10 nucleotides matching TRBD1. Germline V lookup: CDR1 MNHEY, CDR2 SVGAGI. The CDR3 length is 13 residues. With V trimmed by 4 bases and J by 11 bases, 7 bases remained unmatched. CDR3 nucleotide sequence: TGTGCCAGCAGTTCGACAGGGGGCGCGGGGCAGTACTTC. This encodes CASSSTGGAGQYF.

This sequence joins TRBV28 and TRBJ1-5, with TRBD1 identical over 7 bases. CDR3 length equals 18 residues. Losses at the gene ends were 4 bases for V and 0 bases for J; bases not matched to a gene: 12. CDR1 and CDR2 (germline): MDHEN, SYDVKM. The CDR3 DNA sequence: TGTGCCAGCAGTTCAGGTGTGGCAGGGGGTTATAGCAATCAGCCCCAGCATTTT. It codes for CASSSGVAGGYSNQPQHF.

CDR3 DNA sequence: TGTGCCAGCAGCTTGACAGGTTCTGGGGCCAACGTCCTGACTTTC. As protein: CASSLTGSGANVLTF. V and J are TRBV5-4 and TRBJ2-6; TRBD1 might be the D (5 bases). Germline V gene data show CDR1 as SGHNT and CDR2 as YYREEE (reference sequence). The CDR3 spans 15 residues. Trimming shortened V by 1 base and J by 1 base, and 6 bases separated the two germline ends.

The chain recombines TRBV30 with TRBJ1-1, with D tentatively TRBD1 (5 bases). Trimming removed 2 bases at V and 5 bases at J, with 12 bases between. CDR1 and CDR2 (germline): GTSNPN, SVGIG (reference sequence). CDR3 length equals 13 residues. The CDR3 protein is CAWSPTDRTEAFF. The CDR3 coding sequence is TGTGCCTGGAGTCCGACAGATCGGACTGAAGCTTTCTTT.

The rearrangement uses TRBV7-2 and TRBJ2-3, with D maybe TRBD2 (6 bases). CDR3 size: 14 residues. The V end lost 2 bases, the J end lost 4 bases, and 10 bases lay between the germline ends. Germline V gene data show CDR1 as SGHTA and CDR2 as FQGNSA. The CDR3 bases are TGTGCCAGCAGCTTACAGGCGGGACCAGATACGCAGTATTTT. It encodes CASSLQAGPDTQYF.

The rearrangement links TRBV29-1 to TRBJ2-7; 9 nucleotides line up with TRBD1. V lost 6 bases and J lost 0; bases outside the gene matches: 3. The CDR3 is made up of 13 amino acids. Germline loops: CDR1 SQVTM, CDR2 ANQGSEA. This chain's CDR3 is CSVLQGASYEQYF. CDR3 DNA sequence: TGCAGCGTGCTACAGGGGGCCTCCTACGAGCAGTACTTC.

The chain has TRBV11-2 and TRBJ1-1; possible D gene TRBD1, 6 bases. Deletions cut 3 bases from V and 1 base from J, with 21 bases between. CDR3 length: 18 amino acids. Germline values: CDR1 SGHAT, CDR2 FQNNGV. The CDR3 DNA is TGTGCCAGCAGCTTGTATCCGGGTTTTGGGACAACGAACACTGAAGCTTTCTTT. It codes for CASSLYPGFGTTNTEAFF.

This clone was recorded a few times. The rearrangement uses TRBV5-4 and TRBJ2-2; D is possibly TRBD1 (5 bases). Germline V CDR1 and CDR2: SGHNT, YYREEE (reference sequence). The ends were cut back, 4 bases at V and 5 bases at J, with 15 bases in the middle. This CDR3 contains 15 residues. This chain's CDR3 is CASSPSQAGTGELFF. The CDR3 DNA reads TGTGCCAGCAGCCCTTCCCAAGCAGGGACCGGGGAGCTGTTTTTT.

The rearrangement uses TRBV7-6 and TRBJ2-2, with D possibly matching TRBD1 (5 bases). Between the trimmed V and J ends, which lost 5 bases and 0 bases, there was a span of 13 bases. CDR3 size: 16 residues. Germline CDR1 and CDR2: SGHVS and FNYEAQ. The CDR3 region is CASSPVQASNTGELFF. In nucleotides, the CDR3 is TGTGCCAGCAGCCCCGTACAGGCGTCGAACACCGGGGAGCTGTTTTTT.

This sequence joins TRBV25-1 and TRBJ1-4; no clear D. V was trimmed by 2 bases and J by 5 bases, leaving 12 bases between them. This CDR3 spans 15 amino acids. The germline CDR1 and CDR2 sequences are MGHDK and SYGVNS. The CDR3 nucleotides are TGTGCCAGCAGTGAAGGTTACAGCCCAAATGAAAAACTGTTTTTT. Translated: CASSEGYSPNEKLFF.

The rearrangement uses TRBV6-1 and TRBJ2-2; D is undetermined. The CDR3 consists of 13 residues. V lost 6 bases and J 4 bases, leaving 9 bases between the germline ends. Per germline, CDR1 MNHNS and CDR2 SASEGT. This CDR3 reads CASRSRGTGELFF. The CDR3 DNA follows: TGTGCCAGCAGGTCTAGAGGCACCGGGGAGCTGTTTTTT.

The chain combines TRBV28 with TRBJ2-5, with 11 bases matching TRBD1. The germline V gene has CDR1 MDHEN and CDR2 SYDVKM. The length of the CDR3 is 15 residues. The V gene end was trimmed by 1 base and the J gene end by 4 bases; junction bases not matched to a gene: 2. In DNA form, the CDR3 reads TGTGCCAGCAGTTTATTCGGGACAGGGGGAGAGACCCAGTACTTC. Protein: CASSLFGTGGETQYF. Full variable domain (missing parts from reference TRBV28 and TRBJ2-5): DVKVTQSSRYLVKRTGEKVFLECVQDMDHENMFWYRQDPGLGLRLIYFSYDVKMKEKGDIPEGYSVSREKKERFSLILESASTNQTSMYLCASSLFGTGGETQYFGPGTRLLVL.

This clone was seen just once. This chain joins TRBV13 and TRBJ2-5, with TRBD2 as a possible D gene (7 bases). The length of the CDR3 is 17 residues. Trimming removed 6 bases at V and 5 bases at J, with 25 bases between. Germline assignment: CDR1 PRHDT and CDR2 FYEKMQ (reference sequence). This chain's CDR3 is CASRHQGGSGPGETQYF. The CDR3 nucleotides are TGTGCCAGCAGACACCAAGGGGGTAGCGGGCCGGGGGAGACCCAGTACTTC. The full variable domain, with the rest looked up from reference TRBV13 and TRBJ2-5, is AAGVIQSPRHLIKEKRETATLKCYPIPRHDTVYWYQQGPGQDPQFLISFYEKMQSDKGSIPDRFSAQQFSDYHSELNMSSLELGDSALYFCASRHQGGSGPGETQYFGPGTRLLVL.

This chain links TRBV7-8 with TRBJ2-1; 8 nucleotides match TRBD2. Germline loops: CDR1 SGHVS, CDR2 FQNEAQ. J was trimmed by 8 bases and V by 0 bases; bases with no gene match: 15. The CDR3 is 18 amino acids. This chain's CDR3 is CASSLAEGQGLDLDEQFF. The CDR3 nucleotides read TGTGCCAGCAGCTTAGCGGAGGGTCAGGGACTAGATCTCGATGAGCAGTTCTTC.

Concerning this clone itself: Other DNA sequences in the same sample also yield this CDR3. This chain links TRBV28 with TRBJ2-7, with no clear D. Looked up from germline, CDR1 is MDHEN and CDR2 is SYDVKM. The V end was cut by 5 bases, the J end by 2 bases, with 13 bases between. CDR3 length equals 14 residues. This CDR3 is CASSLFASTYEQYF. The DNA for the CDR3 is TGTGCCAGCAGTCTATTCGCCAGTACCTACGAGCAGTACTTC.

The V gene is TRBV27, the J gene TRBJ2-5; D uncertain. The CDR3 spans 13 residues. Germline assignment: CDR1 MNHEY and CDR2 SMNVEV (reference sequence). V gave up 4 bases and J gave up 2 bases, with 8 bases separating them. CDR3 residues: CASSWADQETQYF. The DNA for the CDR3 is TGTGCCAGCAGTTGGGCAGATCAAGAGACCCAGTACTTC.

The gene calls are TRBV5-4 and TRBJ2-3; a weak D match, TRBD2 (5 bases). Germline CDR1 reads SGHNT; CDR2 reads YYREEE (reference sequence). Trimming left V 0 bases short and J 2 bases short, with 13 bases between. This CDR3 region has 16 residues. The CDR3: CASSLATSTITDTQYF. In DNA, the CDR3 is TGTGCCAGCAGCTTGGCCACGTCGACTATCACAGATACGCAGTATTTT.

The chain recombines TRBV18 with TRBJ1-4; TRBD1 aligns across 9 bases. The CDR3 is 16 amino acids. Germline CDR1 reads KGHSH; CDR2 reads LQKENI. Trimming took 6 bases from V and 7 from J; bases not matched to a gene: 12. CDR3 loop: CASSLPTGGGSEKLFF. DNA for the CDR3: TGTGCCAGCTCCCTCCCTACAGGGGGCGGAAGTGAAAAACTGTTTTTT.

The CDR3, as DNA: TGCAGCGCTGCGCAGGGGGAAGGACAGCCCCAGCATTTT. Amino acid sequence: CSAAQGEGQPQHF. The chain combines TRBV29-1 with TRBJ1-5; 7 nucleotides match TRBD1. V was clipped by 7 bases and J by 7 bases; unmatched bases: 10. CDR3 size: 13 residues. Germline V CDR1 and CDR2: SQVTM, ANQGSEA.

This clone turned up a few times. The rearrangement uses TRBV4-2 and TRBJ2-1; TRBD1 agrees at 8 bases. The CDR3 is 16 residues long. CDR1 is LGHNA and CDR2 is YNFKEQ in the germline V gene. V lost 3 bases to trimming and J lost 4 bases; unmatched junction nucleotides: 8. The CDR3 region is CASSQIGQGFYNEQFF. CDR3 DNA: TGTGCCAGCAGCCAGATCGGACAGGGTTTTTACAATGAGCAGTTCTTC.

This clone was picked up a small number of times. CDR3 DNA sequence: TGTGCCAGCAGCTTGACTAGCGGGAGGGCCTATGAGCAGTTCTTC. The encoded protein is CASSLTSGRAYEQFF. The rearrangement joins TRBV9 to TRBJ2-1; 14 nucleotides agree with TRBD2. The CDR3 spans 15 residues. Germline assignment: CDR1 SGDLS and CDR2 YYNGEE. J was trimmed by 8 bases and V by 4 bases; bases with no gene match: 5. The whole variable domain, remainder taken from reference TRBV9 and TRBJ2-1, is DSGVTQTPKHLITATGQRVTLRCSPRSGDLSVYWYQQSLDQGLQFLIQYYNGEERAKGNILERFSAQQFPDLHSELNLSSLELGDSALYFCASSLTSGRAYEQFFGPGTRLTVL.